The sequence of this T cell receptor (beta chain) was determined in a study of identical twins. This clonotype was found many times. Its antigen is undetermined. Overall study results and limits: Not following the same donors, the study drew its conclusions from cross-sectional statistical analysis.

Germline V gene sequence: CDR1 SGHRS, CDR2 YFSETQ. V was clipped by 4 bases and J by 0 bases, with 17 bases between them. The CDR3 is made up of 17 amino acids. Each CDR3 protein gets one entry after TCRdb re-called the 5' RACE reads with MiXCR. The data show approximately 590,000 distinct CDR3 sequences, 9% to 10% seen once. These data also formed part of another study, on yellow fever vaccine responses in identical twins.

The receptor was derived from a woman aged 18-29 years in good health. Sequencing was carried out using PBMCs. The chain links TRBV5-1 to TRBJ2-4, with a tentative D call TRBD1 (5 bases). The CDR3 DNA reads as TGCGCCAGCAGCCCAGGAACAGGAGATAAAGCCAAAAACATTCAGTACTTC. Translation gives CASSPGTGDKAKNIQYF.